A single sample is the source of the 3 T cell receptor beta chains below, sequenced in a study of radiotherapy plus CTLA-4 blockade in lung cancer. Sequenced by immunoSEQ multiplex PCR; TCRdb stores in-frame clones only, minus some. The sample holds under 55,000 clones, around four fifths seen once. The sample here was peripheral blood, taken from a patient treated with radiotherapy plus ipilimumab. All receptors derive from a human donor with non-small cell lung cancer who had a partial response to radiotherapy plus ipilimumab.

V and J are TRBV2 and TRBJ1-1; unclear D gene. Germline assignment: CDR1 SNHLY and CDR2 FYNNEI. V lost 6 bases and J 0 bases, leaving 11 bases between the germline ends. This CDR3 is 14 amino acids long. The CDR3 DNA follows: TGTGCCAGCAGCGGCCCTAGGATGAACACTGAAGCTTTCTTT. Its translation: CASSGPRMNTEAFF.

V gene TRBV6-5 combines with J gene TRBJ1-6; 8 bases fit TRBD1. This CDR3 is built from 15 residues. The germline CDR1 and CDR2 sequences are MNHEY and SVGAGI. V trimming: 8 bases; J trimming: 5 bases; junction bases outside the gene matches: 8. CDR3 protein: CASCLNRGNNSPLHF. The CDR3 region has the DNA TGTGCCAGCTGTCTTAACAGGGGGAATAATTCACCCCTCCACTTT.

The V gene is TRBV6-1, the J gene TRBJ2-2; tentative D call: TRBD2 (6 bases). Trimming cost V 8 bases and J 6 bases, with 10 bases left between them. Looked up from germline, CDR1 is MNHNS and CDR2 is SASEGT. This CDR3 region has 12 residues. The CDR3 here is CASRREPGELFF. CDR3 DNA sequence: TGTGCCAGCCGGAGGGAGCCCGGGGAGCTGTTTTTT.